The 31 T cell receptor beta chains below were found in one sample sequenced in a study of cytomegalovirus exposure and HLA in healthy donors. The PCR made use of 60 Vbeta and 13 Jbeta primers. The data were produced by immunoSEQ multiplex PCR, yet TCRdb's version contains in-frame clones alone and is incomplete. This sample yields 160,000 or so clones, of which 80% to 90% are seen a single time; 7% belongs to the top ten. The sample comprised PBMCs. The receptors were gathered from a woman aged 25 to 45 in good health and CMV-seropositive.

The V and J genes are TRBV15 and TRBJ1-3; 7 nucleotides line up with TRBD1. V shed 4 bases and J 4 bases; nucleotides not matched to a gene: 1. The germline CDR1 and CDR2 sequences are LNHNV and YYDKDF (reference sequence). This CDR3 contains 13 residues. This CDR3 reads CATSTDRGNTIYF. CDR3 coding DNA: TGTGCCACCAGCACGGACAGGGGAAACACCATATATTTT. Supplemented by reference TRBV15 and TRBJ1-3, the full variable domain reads DAMVIQNPRYQVTQFGKPVTLSCSQTLNHNVMYWYQQKSSQAPKLLFHYYDKDFNNEADTPDNFQSRRPNTSFCFLDIRSPGLGDTAMYLCATSTDRGNTIYFGEGSWLTVV.

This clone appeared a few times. CDR3 coding DNA: TGTGCCAGCAGGACAGGGCCGAACACTGAAGCTTTCTTT. Protein sequence: CASRTGPNTEAFF. The rearrangement links TRBV2 to TRBJ1-1, with TRBD1 matching 7 bases. Unmatched junction bases numbered 2, after V lost 6 bases and J lost 1 base. This CDR3 has 13 residues. The germline V gene has CDR1 SNHLY and CDR2 FYNNEI. Full variable domain (outside the CDR3, taken from reference TRBV2 and TRBJ1-1): EPEVTQTPSHQVTQMGQEVILRCVPISNHLYFYWYRQILGQKVEFLVSFYNNEISEKSEIFDDQFSVERPDGSNFTLKIRSTKLEDSAMYFCASRTGPNTEAFFGQGTRLTVV.

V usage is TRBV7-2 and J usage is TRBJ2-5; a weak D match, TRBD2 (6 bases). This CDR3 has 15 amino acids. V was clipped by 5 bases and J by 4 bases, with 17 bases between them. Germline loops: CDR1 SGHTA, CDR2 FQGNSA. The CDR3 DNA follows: TGTGCCAGCAGCGGGAGGATGGCAGGAGGAGAGACCCAGTACTTC. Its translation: CASSGRMAGGETQYF.

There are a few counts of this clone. The CDR3 reads CASSDPPDGSLYGYTF. For the CDR3, the DNA is TGTGCCAGCAGCGACCCCCCAGACGGGAGCCTCTATGGCTACACCTTC. The chain carries TRBV7-2 and TRBJ1-2; D gene uncertain. CDR3 length: 16 residues. The ends were cut back, 5 bases at V and 4 bases at J, with 20 bases in the middle. Looked up from germline, CDR1 is SGHTA and CDR2 is FQGNSA.

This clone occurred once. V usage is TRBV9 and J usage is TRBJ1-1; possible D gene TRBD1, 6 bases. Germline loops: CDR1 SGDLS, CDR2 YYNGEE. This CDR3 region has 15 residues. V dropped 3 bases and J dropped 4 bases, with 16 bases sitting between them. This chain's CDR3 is CASSASWGQGTEAFF. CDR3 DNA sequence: TGTGCCAGCAGCGCCAGCTGGGGGCAGGGCACTGAAGCTTTCTTT.

The CDR3 sequence: CASSHEDSELYEQYF. The CDR3 DNA is TGCGCCAGCAGCCATGAGGACAGCGAGCTCTACGAGCAGTACTTC. This rearrangement joins TRBV4-1 to TRBJ2-5, with D possibly TRBD1 on 6 matching bases. Near its end, the DNA agrees better with TRBJ2-7, so the J call may be wrong. Germline CDR1 MGHRA, CDR2 YSYEKL. This CDR3 has 15 residues.

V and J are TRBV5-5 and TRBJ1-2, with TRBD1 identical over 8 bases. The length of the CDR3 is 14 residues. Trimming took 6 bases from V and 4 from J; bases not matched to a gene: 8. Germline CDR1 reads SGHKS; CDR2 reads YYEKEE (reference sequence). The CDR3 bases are TGTGCCAGCACCCTGTACAGGGGGACCTATGGCTACACCTTC. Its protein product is CASTLYRGTYGYTF.

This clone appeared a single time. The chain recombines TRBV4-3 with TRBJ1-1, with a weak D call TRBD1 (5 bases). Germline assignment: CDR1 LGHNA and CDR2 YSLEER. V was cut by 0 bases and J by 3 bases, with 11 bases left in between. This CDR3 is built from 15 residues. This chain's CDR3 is CASSQDLGGYTEAFF. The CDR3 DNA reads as TGCGCCAGCAGCCAAGATCTTGGGGGGTACACTGAAGCTTTCTTT.

CDR3 DNA sequence: TGTGCCAGCAGTTTAAACAGGGGTGGACGCTCTGGGGCCAACGTCCTGACTTTC. This codes for CASSLNRGGRSGANVLTF. The chain joins TRBV28 to TRBJ2-6; 7 nucleotides match TRBD1. V shed 2 bases, J shed 0 bases, and the junction held 7 bases outside the gene matches. Germline V gene lookup returns CDR1 MDHEN and CDR2 SYDVKM. The CDR3 consists of 18 residues.

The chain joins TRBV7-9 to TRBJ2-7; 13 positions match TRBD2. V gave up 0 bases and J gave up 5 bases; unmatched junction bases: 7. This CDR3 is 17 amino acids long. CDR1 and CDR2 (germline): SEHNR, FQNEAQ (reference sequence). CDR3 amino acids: CASSLAIGTSGADEQYF. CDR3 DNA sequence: TGTGCCAGCAGCTTAGCTATTGGGACTAGCGGGGCCGACGAGCAGTACTTC.

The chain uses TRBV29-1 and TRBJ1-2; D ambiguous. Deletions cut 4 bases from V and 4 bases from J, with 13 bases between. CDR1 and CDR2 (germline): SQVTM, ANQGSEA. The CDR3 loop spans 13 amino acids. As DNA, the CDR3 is TGCAGCGTTGTCCGGGATTACGGCTATGGCTACACCTTC. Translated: CSVVRDYGYGYTF.

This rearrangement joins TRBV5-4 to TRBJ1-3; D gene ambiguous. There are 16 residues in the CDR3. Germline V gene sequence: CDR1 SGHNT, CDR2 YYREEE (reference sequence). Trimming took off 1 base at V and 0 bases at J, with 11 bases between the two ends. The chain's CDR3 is CASSLSPVFSGNTIYF. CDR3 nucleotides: TGTGCCAGCAGCTTGTCCCCCGTCTTCTCTGGAAACACCATATATTTT.

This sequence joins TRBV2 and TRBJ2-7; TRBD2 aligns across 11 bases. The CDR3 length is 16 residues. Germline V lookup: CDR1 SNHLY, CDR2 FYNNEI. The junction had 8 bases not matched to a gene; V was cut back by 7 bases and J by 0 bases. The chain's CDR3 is CASKPGLAAFSYEQYF. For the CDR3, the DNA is TGTGCCAGCAAGCCGGGACTAGCGGCTTTCTCCTACGAGCAGTACTTC.

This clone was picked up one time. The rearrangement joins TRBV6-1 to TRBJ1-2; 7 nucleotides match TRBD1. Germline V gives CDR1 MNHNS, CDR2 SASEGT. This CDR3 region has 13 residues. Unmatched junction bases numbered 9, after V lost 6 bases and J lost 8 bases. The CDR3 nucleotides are TGTGCCAGCAGGGACCCGGGACAGCGGGGCTACACCTTC. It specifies CASRDPGQRGYTF.

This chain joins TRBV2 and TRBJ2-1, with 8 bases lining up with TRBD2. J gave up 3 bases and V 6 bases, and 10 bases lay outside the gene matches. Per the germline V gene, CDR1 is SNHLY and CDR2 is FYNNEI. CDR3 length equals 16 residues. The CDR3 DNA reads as TGTGCCAGCAGCGCTCTTAGCGGGGCGGACTACAATGAGCAGTTCTTC. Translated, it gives CASSALSGADYNEQFF.

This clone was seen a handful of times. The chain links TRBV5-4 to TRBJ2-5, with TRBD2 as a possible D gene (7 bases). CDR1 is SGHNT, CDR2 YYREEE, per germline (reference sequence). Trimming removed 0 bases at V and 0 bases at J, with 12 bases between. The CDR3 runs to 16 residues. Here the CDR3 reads CASSLGGRGDQETQYF. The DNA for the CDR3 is TGTGCCAGCAGCTTGGGGGGGAGGGGGGACCAAGAGACCCAGTACTTC.

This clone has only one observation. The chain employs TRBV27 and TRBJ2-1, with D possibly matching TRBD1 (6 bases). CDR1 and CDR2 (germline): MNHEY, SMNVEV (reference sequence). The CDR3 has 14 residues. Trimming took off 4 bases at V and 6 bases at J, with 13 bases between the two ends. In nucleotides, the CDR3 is TGTGCCAGCAGTTGGGTTTCAGGGGCCAATGAGCAGTTCTTC. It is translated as CASSWVSGANEQFF.

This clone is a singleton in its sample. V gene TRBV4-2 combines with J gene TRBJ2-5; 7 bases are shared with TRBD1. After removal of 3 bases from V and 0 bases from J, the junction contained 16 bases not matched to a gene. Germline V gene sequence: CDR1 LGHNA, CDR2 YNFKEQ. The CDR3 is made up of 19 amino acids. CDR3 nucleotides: TGTGCCAGCAGCCAGCCCATAAATCCACACGGGACAGACCAAGAGACCCAGTACTTC. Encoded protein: CASSQPINPHGTDQETQYF.

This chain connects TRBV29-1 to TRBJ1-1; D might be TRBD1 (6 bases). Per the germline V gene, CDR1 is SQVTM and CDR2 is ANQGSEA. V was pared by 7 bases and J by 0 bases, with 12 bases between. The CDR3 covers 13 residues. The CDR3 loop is CSGRQVLNTEAFF. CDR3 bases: TGCAGCGGAAGACAGGTCCTGAACACTGAAGCTTTCTTT.

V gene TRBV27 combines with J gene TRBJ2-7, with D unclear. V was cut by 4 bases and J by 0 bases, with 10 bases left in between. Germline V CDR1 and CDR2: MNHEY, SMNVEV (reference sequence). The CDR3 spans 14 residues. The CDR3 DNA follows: TGTGCCAGCAGTTCTCCGGGTACCTCCTACGAGCAGTACTTC. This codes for CASSSPGTSYEQYF.

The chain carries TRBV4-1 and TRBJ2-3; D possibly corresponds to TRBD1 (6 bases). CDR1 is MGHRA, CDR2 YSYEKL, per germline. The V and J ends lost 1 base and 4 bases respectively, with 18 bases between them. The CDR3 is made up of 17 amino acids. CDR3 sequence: CASSQGFGRGRSDTQYF. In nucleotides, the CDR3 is TGCGCCAGCAGCCAAGGTTTTGGCAGGGGACGTTCAGATACGCAGTATTTT.

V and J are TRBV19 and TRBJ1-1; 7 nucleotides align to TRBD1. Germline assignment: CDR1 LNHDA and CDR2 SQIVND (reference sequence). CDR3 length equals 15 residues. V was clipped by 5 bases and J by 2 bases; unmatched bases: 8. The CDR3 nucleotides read TGTGCCAGTAGTTTAACAGGGGCCTCCAACACTGAAGCTTTCTTT. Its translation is CASSLTGASNTEAFF.

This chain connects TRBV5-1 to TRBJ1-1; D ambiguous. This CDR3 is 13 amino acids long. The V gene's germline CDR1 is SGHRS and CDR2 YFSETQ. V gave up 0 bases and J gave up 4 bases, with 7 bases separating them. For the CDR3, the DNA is TGCGCCAGCAGCTTGGCAGGACTCACTGAAGCTTTCTTT. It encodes CASSLAGLTEAFF.

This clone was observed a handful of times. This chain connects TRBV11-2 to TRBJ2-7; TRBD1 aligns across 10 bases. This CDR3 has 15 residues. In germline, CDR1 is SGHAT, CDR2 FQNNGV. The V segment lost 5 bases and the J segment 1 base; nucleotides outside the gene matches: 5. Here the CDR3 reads CASSLGGQGSYEQYF. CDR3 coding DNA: TGTGCCAGCAGCCTAGGGGGACAGGGGTCCTACGAGCAGTACTTC.

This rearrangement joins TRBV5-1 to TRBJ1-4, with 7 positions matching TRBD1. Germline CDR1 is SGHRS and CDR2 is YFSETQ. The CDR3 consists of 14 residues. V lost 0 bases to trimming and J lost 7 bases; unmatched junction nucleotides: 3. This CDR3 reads CASSLEYRGEKLFF. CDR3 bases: TGCGCCAGCAGCTTGGAGTACAGGGGTGAAAAACTGTTTTTT.

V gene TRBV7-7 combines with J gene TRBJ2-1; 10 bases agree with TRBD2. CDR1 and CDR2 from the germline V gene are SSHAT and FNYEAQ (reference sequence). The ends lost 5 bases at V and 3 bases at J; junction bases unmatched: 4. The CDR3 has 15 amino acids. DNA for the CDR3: TGTGCCAGCAGCACTCGACTAGCGGGCTACAATGAGCAGTTCTTC. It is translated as CASSTRLAGYNEQFF.

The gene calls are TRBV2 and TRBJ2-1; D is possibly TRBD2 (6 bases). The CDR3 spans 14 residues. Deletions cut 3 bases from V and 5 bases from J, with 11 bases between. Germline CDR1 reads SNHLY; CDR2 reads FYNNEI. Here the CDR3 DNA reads TGTGCCAGCAGTGAGGAGGGGCAGGACAATGAGCAGTTCTTC. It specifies CASSEEGQDNEQFF.

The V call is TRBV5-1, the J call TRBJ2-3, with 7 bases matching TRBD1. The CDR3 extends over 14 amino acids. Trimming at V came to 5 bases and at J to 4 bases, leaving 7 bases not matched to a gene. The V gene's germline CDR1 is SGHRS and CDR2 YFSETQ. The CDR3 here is CASRTGSEADTQYF. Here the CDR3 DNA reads TGCGCCAGCAGGACAGGGTCAGAGGCAGATACGCAGTATTTT.

The CDR3 spells CSARRVSEQFF. CDR3 DNA sequence: TGCAGTGCTCGCAGGGTAAGCGAGCAGTTCTTC. This sequence joins TRBV20-1 and TRBJ2-1, with a possible D match to TRBD1 (5 bases). CDR3 length: 11 residues. V was pared by 5 bases and J by 10 bases, with 12 bases between. Germline V gene sequence: CDR1 DFQATT, CDR2 SNEGSKA (reference sequence).

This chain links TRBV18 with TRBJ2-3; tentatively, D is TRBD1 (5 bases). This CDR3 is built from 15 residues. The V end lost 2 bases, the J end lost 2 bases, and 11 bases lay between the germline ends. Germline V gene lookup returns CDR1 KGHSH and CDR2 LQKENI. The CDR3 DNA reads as TGTGCCAGCTCACCAACGACAGTTTCCACAGATACGCAGTATTTT. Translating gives CASSPTTVSTDTQYF.

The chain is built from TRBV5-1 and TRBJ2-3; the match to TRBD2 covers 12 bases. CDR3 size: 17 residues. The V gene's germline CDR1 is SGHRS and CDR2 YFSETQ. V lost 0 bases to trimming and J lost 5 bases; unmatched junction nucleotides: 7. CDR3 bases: TGCGCCAGCAGCTTGGGACCTAGCGGGGGGGCAGAAGATACGCAGTATTTT. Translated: CASSLGPSGGAEDTQYF.